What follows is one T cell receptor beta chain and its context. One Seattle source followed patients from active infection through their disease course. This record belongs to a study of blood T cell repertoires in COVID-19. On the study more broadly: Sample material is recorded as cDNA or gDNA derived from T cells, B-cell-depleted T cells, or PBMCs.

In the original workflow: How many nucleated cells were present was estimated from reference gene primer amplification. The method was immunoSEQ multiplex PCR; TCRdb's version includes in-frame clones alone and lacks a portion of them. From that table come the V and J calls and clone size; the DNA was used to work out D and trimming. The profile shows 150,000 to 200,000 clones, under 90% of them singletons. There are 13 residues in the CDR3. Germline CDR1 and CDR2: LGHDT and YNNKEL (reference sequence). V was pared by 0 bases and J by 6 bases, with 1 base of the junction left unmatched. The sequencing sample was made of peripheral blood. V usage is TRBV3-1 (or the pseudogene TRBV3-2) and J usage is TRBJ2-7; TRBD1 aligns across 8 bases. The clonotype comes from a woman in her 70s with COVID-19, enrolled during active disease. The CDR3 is CASSQDRGREQYF. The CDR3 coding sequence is TGTGCCAGCAGCCAAGACAGGGGGCGCGAGCAGTACTTC.